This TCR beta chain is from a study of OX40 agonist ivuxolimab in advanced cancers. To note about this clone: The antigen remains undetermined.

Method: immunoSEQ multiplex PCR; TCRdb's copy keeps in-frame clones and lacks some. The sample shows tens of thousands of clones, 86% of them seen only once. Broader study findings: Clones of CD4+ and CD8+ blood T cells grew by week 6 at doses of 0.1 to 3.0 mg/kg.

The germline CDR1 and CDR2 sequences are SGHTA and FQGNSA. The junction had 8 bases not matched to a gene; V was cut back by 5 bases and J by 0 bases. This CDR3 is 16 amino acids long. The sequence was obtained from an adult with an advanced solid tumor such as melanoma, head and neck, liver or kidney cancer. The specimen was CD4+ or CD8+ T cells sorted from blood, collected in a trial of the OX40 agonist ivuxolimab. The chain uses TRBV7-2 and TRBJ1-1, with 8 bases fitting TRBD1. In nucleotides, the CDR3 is TGTGCCAGCAGCCCTTGGACAGGGCTCATGAACACTGAAGCTTTCTTT. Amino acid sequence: CASSPWTGLMNTEAFF.